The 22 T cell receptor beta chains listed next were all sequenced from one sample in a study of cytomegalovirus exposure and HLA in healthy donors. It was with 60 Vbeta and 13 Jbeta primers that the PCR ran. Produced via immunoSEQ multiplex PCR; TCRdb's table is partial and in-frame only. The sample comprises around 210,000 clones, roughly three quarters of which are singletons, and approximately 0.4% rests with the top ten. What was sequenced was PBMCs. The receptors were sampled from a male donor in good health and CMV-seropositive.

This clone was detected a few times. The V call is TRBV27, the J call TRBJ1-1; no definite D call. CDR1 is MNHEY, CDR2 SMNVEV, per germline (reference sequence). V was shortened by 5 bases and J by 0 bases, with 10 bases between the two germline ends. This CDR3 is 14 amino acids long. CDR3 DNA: TGTGCCAGCAGTGCTAGTTCATTGAACACTGAAGCTTTCTTT. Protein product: CASSASSLNTEAFF.

CDR3 amino acids: CASSPAGQPNTEAFF. DNA for the CDR3: TGCGCCAGCAGCCCCGCGGGACAGCCGAACACTGAAGCTTTCTTT. The rearrangement links TRBV5-1 to TRBJ1-1; 7 bases are a match to TRBD1. Per germline, CDR1 SGHRS and CDR2 YFSETQ. The CDR3 sequence is 15 residues long. V dropped 4 bases and J dropped 1; count of bases not matched to a gene: 7.

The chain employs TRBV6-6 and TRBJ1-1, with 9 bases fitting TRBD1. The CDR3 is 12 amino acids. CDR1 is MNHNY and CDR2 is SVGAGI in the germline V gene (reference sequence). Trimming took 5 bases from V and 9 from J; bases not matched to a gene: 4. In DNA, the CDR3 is TGTGCCAGCAGTCCCGGACAGGGGAAAGCTTTCTTT. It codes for CASSPGQGKAFF.

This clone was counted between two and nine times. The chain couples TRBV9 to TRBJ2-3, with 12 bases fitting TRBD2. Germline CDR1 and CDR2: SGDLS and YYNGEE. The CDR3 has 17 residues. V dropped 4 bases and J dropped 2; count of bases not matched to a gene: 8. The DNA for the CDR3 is TGTGCCAGCAGCTCTCGACTAGCGGGGGCCAACACAGATACGCAGTATTTT. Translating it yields CASSSRLAGANTDTQYF.

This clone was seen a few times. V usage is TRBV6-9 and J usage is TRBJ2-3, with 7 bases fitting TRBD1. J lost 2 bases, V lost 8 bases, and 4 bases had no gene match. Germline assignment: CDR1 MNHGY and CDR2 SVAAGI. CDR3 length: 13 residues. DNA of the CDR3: TGTGCCAGCGGACAGGCTATCACAGATACGCAGTATTTT. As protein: CASGQAITDTQYF.

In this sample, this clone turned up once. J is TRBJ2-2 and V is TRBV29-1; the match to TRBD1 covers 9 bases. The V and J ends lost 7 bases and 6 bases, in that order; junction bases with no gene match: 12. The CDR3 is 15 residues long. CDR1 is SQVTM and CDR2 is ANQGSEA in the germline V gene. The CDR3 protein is CSAKRTGAAAGELFF. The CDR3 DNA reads TGCAGCGCCAAGCGGACAGGGGCCGCGGCCGGGGAGCTGTTTTTT.

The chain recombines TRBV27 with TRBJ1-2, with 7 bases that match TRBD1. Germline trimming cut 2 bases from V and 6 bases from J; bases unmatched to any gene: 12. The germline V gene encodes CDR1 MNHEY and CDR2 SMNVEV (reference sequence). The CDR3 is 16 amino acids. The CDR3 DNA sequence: TGTGCCAGCAGTTTAATCCCCACAGGGGTGCCCCATGGCTACACCTTC. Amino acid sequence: CASSLIPTGVPHGYTF.

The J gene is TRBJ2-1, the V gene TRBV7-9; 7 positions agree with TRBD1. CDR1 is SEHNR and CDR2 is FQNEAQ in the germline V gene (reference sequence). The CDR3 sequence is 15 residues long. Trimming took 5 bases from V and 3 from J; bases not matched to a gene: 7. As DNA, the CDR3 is TGTGCCAGCAGCGTCTGGGACAGAGACTACAATGAGCAGTTCTTC. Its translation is CASSVWDRDYNEQFF.

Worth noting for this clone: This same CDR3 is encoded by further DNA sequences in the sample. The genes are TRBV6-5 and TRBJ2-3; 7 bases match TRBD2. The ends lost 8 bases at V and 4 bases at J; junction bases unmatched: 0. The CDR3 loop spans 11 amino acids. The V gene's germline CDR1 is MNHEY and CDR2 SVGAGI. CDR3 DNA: TGTGCCAGCCGGGGGGCAGATACGCAGTATTTT. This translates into CASRGADTQYF.

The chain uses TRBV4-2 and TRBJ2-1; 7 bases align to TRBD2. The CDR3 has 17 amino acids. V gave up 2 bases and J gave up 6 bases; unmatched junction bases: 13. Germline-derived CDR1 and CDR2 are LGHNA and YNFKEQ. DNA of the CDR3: TGTGCCAGCAGCCAACCTCAATCGGGGGGAAGGGGCAATGAGCAGTTCTTC. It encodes CASSQPQSGGRGNEQFF.

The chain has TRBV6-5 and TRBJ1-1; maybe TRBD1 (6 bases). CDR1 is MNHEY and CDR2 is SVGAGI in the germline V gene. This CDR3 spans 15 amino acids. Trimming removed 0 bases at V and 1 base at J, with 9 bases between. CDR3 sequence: CASSYSIGGNTEAFF. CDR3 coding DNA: TGTGCCAGCAGTTACTCGATAGGGGGGAACACTGAAGCTTTCTTT.

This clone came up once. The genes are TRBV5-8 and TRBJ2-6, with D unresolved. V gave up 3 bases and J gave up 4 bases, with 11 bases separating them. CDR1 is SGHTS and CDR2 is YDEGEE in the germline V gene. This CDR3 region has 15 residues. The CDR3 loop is CASSYRSAGANVLTF. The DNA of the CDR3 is TGTGCCAGCAGCTATCGGTCCGCCGGGGCCAACGTCCTGACTTTC.

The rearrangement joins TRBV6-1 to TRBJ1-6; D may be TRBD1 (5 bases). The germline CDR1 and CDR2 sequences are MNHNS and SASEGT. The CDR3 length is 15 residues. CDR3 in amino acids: CAIAGFQTDNSPLHF. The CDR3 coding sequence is TGTGCTATTGCAGGGTTCCAAACTGATAATTCACCCCTCCACTTT.

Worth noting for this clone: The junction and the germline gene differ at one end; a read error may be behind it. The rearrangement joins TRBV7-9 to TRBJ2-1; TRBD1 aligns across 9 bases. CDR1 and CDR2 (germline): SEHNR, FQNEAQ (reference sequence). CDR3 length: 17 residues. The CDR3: CSSSQIVSGTGFHEQFF. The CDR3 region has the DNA TGTTCCAGCAGCCAGATCGTTAGTGGGACAGGGTTCCATGAGCAGTTCTTC. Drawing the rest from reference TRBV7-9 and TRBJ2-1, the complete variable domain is DTGVSQNPRHKITKRGQNVTFRCDPISEHNRLYWYRQTLGQGPEFLTYFQNEAQLEKSRLLSDRFSAERPKGSFSTLEIQRTEQGDSAMYLCSSSQIVSGTGFHEQFFGPGTRLTVL.

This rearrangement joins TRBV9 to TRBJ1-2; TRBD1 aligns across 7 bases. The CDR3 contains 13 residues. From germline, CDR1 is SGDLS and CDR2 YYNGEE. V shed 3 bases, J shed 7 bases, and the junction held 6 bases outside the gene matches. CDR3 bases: TGTGCCAGCAGCGAGACAGACAGGGTTGGCTACACCTTC. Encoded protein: CASSETDRVGYTF. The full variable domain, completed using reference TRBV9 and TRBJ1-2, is DSGVTQTPKHLITATGQRVTLRCSPRSGDLSVYWYQQSLDQGLQFLIQYYNGEERAKGNILERFSAQQFPDLHSELNLSSLELGDSALYFCASSETDRVGYTFGSGTRLTVV.

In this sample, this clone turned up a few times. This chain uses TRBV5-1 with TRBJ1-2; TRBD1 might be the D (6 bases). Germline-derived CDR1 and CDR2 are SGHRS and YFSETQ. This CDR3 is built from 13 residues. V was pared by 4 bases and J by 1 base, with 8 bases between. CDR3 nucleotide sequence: TGCGCCAGCAGCATGGACAGTAACTATGGCTACACCTTC. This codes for CASSMDSNYGYTF.

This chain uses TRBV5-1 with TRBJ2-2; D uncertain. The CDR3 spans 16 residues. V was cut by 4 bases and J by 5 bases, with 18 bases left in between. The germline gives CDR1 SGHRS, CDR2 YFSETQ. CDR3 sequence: CASSAGHGKGTGELFF. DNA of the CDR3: TGCGCCAGCAGCGCAGGCCACGGAAAAGGAACCGGGGAGCTGTTTTTT.

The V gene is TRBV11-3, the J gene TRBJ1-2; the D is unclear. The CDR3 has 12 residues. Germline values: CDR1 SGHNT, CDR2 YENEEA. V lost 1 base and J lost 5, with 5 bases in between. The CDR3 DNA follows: TGTGCCAGCAGCTTAGGAGGGTATGGCTACACCTTC. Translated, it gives CASSLGGYGYTF.

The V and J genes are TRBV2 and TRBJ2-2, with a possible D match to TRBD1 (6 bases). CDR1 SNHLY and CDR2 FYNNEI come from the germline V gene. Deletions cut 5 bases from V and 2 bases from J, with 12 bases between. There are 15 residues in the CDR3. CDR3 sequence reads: CASSRDNQNTGELFF. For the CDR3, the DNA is TGTGCCAGCAGTCGGGACAACCAAAACACCGGGGAGCTGTTTTTT. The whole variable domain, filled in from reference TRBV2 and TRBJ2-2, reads EPEVTQTPSHQVTQMGQEVILRCVPISNHLYFYWYRQILGQKVEFLVSFYNNEISEKSEIFDDQFSVERPDGSNFTLKIRSTKLEDSAMYFCASSRDNQNTGELFFGEGSRLTVL.

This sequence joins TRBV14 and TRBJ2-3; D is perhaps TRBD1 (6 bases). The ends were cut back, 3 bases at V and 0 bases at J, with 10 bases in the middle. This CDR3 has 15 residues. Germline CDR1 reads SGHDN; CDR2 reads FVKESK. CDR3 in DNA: TGTGCCAGCAGCCACGGGACAACTAGCACAGATACGCAGTATTTT. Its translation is CASSHGTTSTDTQYF.

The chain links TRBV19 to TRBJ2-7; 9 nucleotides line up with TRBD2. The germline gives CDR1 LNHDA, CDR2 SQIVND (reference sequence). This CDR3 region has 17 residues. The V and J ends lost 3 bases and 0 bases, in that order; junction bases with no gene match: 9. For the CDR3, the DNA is TGTGCCAGTAGTATTCGCGCTAGCGGGACGTCCTCCTACGAGCAGTACTTC. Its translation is CASSIRASGTSSYEQYF.

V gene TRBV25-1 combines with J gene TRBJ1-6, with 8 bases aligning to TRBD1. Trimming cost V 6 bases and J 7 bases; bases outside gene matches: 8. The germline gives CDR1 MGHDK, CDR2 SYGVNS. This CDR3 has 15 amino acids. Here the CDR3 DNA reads TGTGCCAGCAGCCCCCGGGGACAGGCCAATTCACCCCTCCACTTT. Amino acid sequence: CASSPRGQANSPLHF. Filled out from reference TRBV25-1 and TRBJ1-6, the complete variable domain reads EADIYQTPRYLVIGTGKKITLECSQTMGHDKMYWYQQDPGMELHLIHYSYGVNSTEKGDLSSESTVSRIRTEHFPLTLESARPSHTSQYLCASSPRGQANSPLHFGNGTRLTVT.